This entry features one T cell receptor beta chain sequence. TCRdb passed the 5' RACE reads through MiXCR, listing each CDR3 protein once. In the table there are some 110,000 distinct CDR3 sequences, roughly 8.9% of which are singletons. The sample comes from a study of T cells after yellow fever vaccination. CDR1 SGHDN and CDR2 FVKESK come from the germline V gene. This CDR3 has 14 residues. Trimming took off 4 bases at V and 8 bases at J, with 18 bases between the two ends. This clonotype was sampled from a man aged 25-40 years who received the YFV17D yellow fever vaccine. This material consisted of CD8+ T cells sorted from PBMCs, taken 45 days after the yellow fever booster vaccination. V and J are TRBV14 and TRBJ2-7; D not resolved. The CDR3 here is CASSLYTGPQKQYF. The CDR3, as DNA: TGTGCCAGCAGCCTCTACACCGGGCCGCAGAAGCAGTACTTC.